The entry below gives a single T cell receptor (beta chain) sequence along with its context. Under the authors' procedure: The assay estimated nucleated cells by amplifying reference gene primers. Sequencing used immunoSEQ multiplex PCR; TCRdb keeps in-frame clones, though not all of them. V and J calls and clone size are given by that table; D and trimming were obtained from the DNA. The table records about 250,000 clones, around 89% of them present only once. This sample is drawn from a study of blood T cell repertoires in COVID-19. Study at large: Acute-phase and convalescent COVID-19 samples originated in the United States, Italy and Spain. PBMCs, B-cell-depleted T cells, or T cells were the source of the cDNA or gDNA that made up the material.

Trimming shortened V by 3 bases and J by 5 bases, and 11 bases separated the two germline ends. The V gene's germline CDR1 is LNHDA and CDR2 SQIVND (reference sequence). This CDR3 is 14 amino acids long. Material: peripheral blood. The chain uses TRBV19 and TRBJ2-1; no clear D gene. This clonotype was obtained from a man under 40 with acute or convalescent COVID-19. The CDR3 region has the DNA TGTGCCAGTAGTATTGGCAGGAAACACAATGAGCAGTTCTTC. Encoded protein: CASSIGRKHNEQFF.